The 13 T cell receptor beta chains below all came from one sample that was sequenced in a study of control samples from healthy donors and cancer patients. Generated by immunoSEQ multiplex PCR, the TCRdb table keeps only in-frame clones and is missing some. The data contain more than 85,000 clones, approximately 84% of them singletons. The sequenced sample was PBMCs. These receptors were taken from a man aged 65 to 85 with lung cancer.

J is TRBJ2-5 and V is TRBV7-2, with TRBD1 matching over 11 bases. The CDR3 totals 14 residues. Germline loops: CDR1 SGHTA, CDR2 FQGNSA. The V gene end was trimmed by 5 bases and the J gene end by 4 bases; junction bases not matched to a gene: 3. The CDR3 sequence: CASSPGTGGETQYF. For the CDR3, the DNA is TGTGCCAGCAGCCCGGGGACAGGGGGAGAGACCCAGTACTTC. Supplemented by reference TRBV7-2 and TRBJ2-5, the full variable domain reads GAGVSQSPSNKVTEKGKDVELRCDPISGHTALYWYRQSLGQGLEFLIYFQGNSAPDKSGLPSDRFSAERTGGSVSTLTIQRTQQEDSAVYLCASSPGTGGETQYFGPGTRLLVL.

This chain uses TRBV9 with TRBJ2-1; the match to TRBD2 covers 13 bases. V shed 4 bases and J 9 bases; nucleotides not matched to a gene: 10. From germline, CDR1 is SGDLS and CDR2 YYNGEE. The CDR3 is 16 amino acids. CDR3 protein: CASSFHTSGGAGEQFF. The CDR3 DNA follows: TGTGCCAGCAGCTTCCACACTAGCGGGGGGGCCGGTGAGCAGTTCTTC.

V is TRBV11-2 and J is TRBJ2-1, with 9 nucleotides matching TRBD2. The CDR3 runs 15 residues. Germline assignment: CDR1 SGHAT and CDR2 FQNNGV. V lost 4 bases, J lost 7 bases, and 8 bases stayed unmatched. The CDR3 spells CASSSRLAAWNEQFF. The CDR3, as DNA: TGTGCCAGCAGCTCGAGACTAGCGGCTTGGAATGAGCAGTTCTTC.

This chain joins TRBV6-2 or TRBV6-3 and TRBJ2-1; TRBD1 might be the D (5 bases). The CDR3 length is 15 residues. The germline V gene encodes CDR1 MNHEY and CDR2 SVGEGT. Trimming removed 3 bases from V and 6 bases from J, with 15 bases in between. In DNA, the CDR3 is TGTGCCAGCAGTTATGGTTCAGGGTGGGTCAATGAGCAGTTCTTC. This sequence encodes CASSYGSGWVNEQFF.

This clone was seen more than once but under ten times. This chain links TRBV27 with TRBJ2-3; D gene ambiguous. The CDR3 is made up of 10 amino acids. Germline CDR1 is MNHEY and CDR2 is SMNVEV (reference sequence). The V end lost 6 bases, the J end lost 6 bases, and 4 bases lay between the germline ends. The CDR3 sequence: CASRGDTQYF. CDR3 nucleotides: TGTGCCAGCAGGGGTGATACGCAGTATTTT.

The J gene is TRBJ2-2, the V gene TRBV19, with D maybe TRBD2 (5 bases). The CDR3 is 15 amino acids. From germline, CDR1 is LNHDA and CDR2 SQIVND (reference sequence). Trimming took 1 base from V and 5 from J, leaving 11 bases between them. CDR3 nucleotides: TGTGCCAGTAGTATAGGAGGCCCGGGGACCGGGGAGCTGTTTTTT. Residues: CASSIGGPGTGELFF.

The CDR3 coding sequence is TGTGCCAGCAGTTTATGGACAGGGGGCAACACTGAAGCTTTCTTT. Its translation is CASSLWTGGNTEAFF. The chain has TRBV27 and TRBJ1-1; the match to TRBD1 covers 11 bases. V shed 1 base, J shed 2 bases, and the junction held 0 bases outside the gene matches. In germline, CDR1 is MNHEY, CDR2 SMNVEV (reference sequence). The CDR3 runs 15 residues.

On this clone: This sample also contains other DNA sequences that code for the same CDR3. The chain carries TRBV24-1 and TRBJ1-2; 7 bases line up with TRBD1. Trimming took 7 bases from V and 3 from J; bases not matched to a gene: 4. Germline-derived CDR1 and CDR2 are KGHDR and SFDVKD. This CDR3 is 13 amino acids long. The CDR3 loop is CATSGTGDYGYTF. In nucleotides, the CDR3 is TGTGCCACCAGCGGCACAGGGGACTATGGCTACACCTTC.

This chain joins TRBV11-2 and TRBJ2-1, with D possibly matching TRBD2 (5 bases). The V end lost 0 bases, the J end lost 4 bases, and 10 bases lay between the germline ends. CDR3 length: 15 residues. Germline V lookup: CDR1 SGHAT, CDR2 FQNNGV. The CDR3 DNA reads as TGTGCCAGCAGCTTAGATCTCGGGATGTACAATGAGCAGTTCTTC. Translating it yields CASSLDLGMYNEQFF.

This chain joins TRBV3-1 (or the pseudogene TRBV3-2) and TRBJ1-1; D may be TRBD1 (6 bases). Germline CDR1 LGHDT, CDR2 YNNKEL (reference sequence). The CDR3 is 16 residues long. V was trimmed by 1 base and J by 0 bases, leaving 12 bases between them. Here the CDR3 reads CASSQGGPLLNTEAFF. The CDR3 DNA reads as TGTGCCAGCAGCCAAGGGGGGCCATTATTGAACACTGAAGCTTTCTTT.

The J gene is TRBJ2-1, the V gene TRBV27, with a possible D match to TRBD1 (5 bases). Per the germline V gene, CDR1 is MNHEY and CDR2 is SMNVEV (reference sequence). The CDR3 spans 14 residues. The germline V and J ends were trimmed by 5 bases and 3 bases, with 11 bases remaining between them. The CDR3 coding sequence is TGTGCCAGCAGTGACGGACACGTCTACAATGAGCAGTTCTTC. Its translation: CASSDGHVYNEQFF.

This sequence joins TRBV7-2 and TRBJ2-7; 11 positions match TRBD2. V shed 5 bases, J shed 9 bases, and the junction held 12 bases outside the gene matches. Germline V CDR1 and CDR2: SGHTA, FQGNSA. The CDR3 runs 15 residues. CDR3 residues: CASSLELAGDPGQYF. CDR3 bases: TGTGCCAGCAGCCTTGAACTAGCGGGGGACCCCGGGCAGTACTTC.

This clone occurred a few times. The chain uses TRBV7-2 and TRBJ1-5; D is ambiguous. This CDR3 contains 15 residues. V gave up 1 base and J gave up 4 bases, with 11 bases separating them. The V gene's germline CDR1 is SGHTA and CDR2 FQGNSA. CDR3 nucleotide sequence: TGTGCCAGCAGCTTAGAGTCAGGTACTAATCAGCCCCAGCATTTT. It encodes CASSLESGTNQPQHF. Using reference TRBV7-2 and TRBJ1-5 for the parts outside the CDR3, the full variable domain is GAGVSQSPSNKVTEKGKDVELRCDPISGHTALYWYRQSLGQGLEFLIYFQGNSAPDKSGLPSDRFSAERTGGSVSTLTIQRTQQEDSAVYLCASSLESGTNQPQHFGDGTRLSIL.